The sequence of this TCR beta chain was determined in a study of cytomegalovirus exposure and HLA in healthy donors (dated by TCRdb to about 2017). Regarding the study in general: An earlier analysis of about 530 of the donors reported 250 to 350 Gb of sequence data and 100 million to 120 million unique TCR beta sequences obtained from roughly 170 million T cells. The T cell repertoires of several hundred subjects were profiled by immunosequencing and related to cytomegalovirus serostatus. The study aimed to test whether cataloging public T cell receptors could reveal signatures of past pathogen exposure. In addition to the first cohort of about 650 subjects, a separate validation cohort of 120 different subjects was used. Both class I and class II loci were covered by HLA typing, at four-digit resolution. High-throughput TCR immunosequencing, statistical association of individual TCRs with disease status, and machine learning were combined to predict cytomegalovirus infection status. A later genetic analysis took genome-wide SNP genotypes for about 60% of the roughly 670 donors and used that subset as a discovery cohort. Donor age, sex, ethnicity and CMV serostatus were compiled together with the repertoire data. Typing coverage varied by locus: about 620-630 donors for A, B, C, DRB1 and DQB1; some 520 for DQA1; around 570 for DPA1; around 490 for DPB1. Of the roughly 410 genotyped donors, 81% were placed in the genetic ancestry cluster associated with self-reported Caucasian donors. About 5 DR-DQ haplotypes were handled as single units for association and clustering, since linkage in the cohort was strong. In the later analysis, no new phenotypic data were used to find candidate immune exposures; instead, reliance was placed on TCR beta sequences and their occurrence across donors. All discovery cohort repertoires had been generated on a single sequencing platform. In a later analysis, previously published TCR beta repertoires from fewer than 750 donors were re-analyzed and high-resolution HLA genotyping was added so that TCR occurrence patterns could be studied. Among about 410 genotyped donors of the cohort, an average of approximately 240,000 unique TCR beta nucleotide sequences was sequenced per donor, of which about 20% were non-productive. In an earlier analysis of 587 of the donors, high-throughput TCR beta sequencing was used to judge whether each TCR beta V gene segment behaved as functional or pseudogenic. Approximately 310 gigabases of sequencing data and tens of millions of unique TCR sequences were included in an early release covering about 700 HLA-typed donors. Broad study findings and their caveats: A further reported finding was that TCR beta sequences accurately predicted the HLA-A and HLA-B alleles for most subjects in the first cohort. HLA typing was unavailable for some donors at each locus, so association tests used only the typed subset. The 87-base-pair reads could not distinguish some IMGT-functional V segments, including TRBV6-2 and TRBV6-3, so those segments were excluded. According to a later analysis, TCR association rates differed among HLA loci, with DRB1 alleles showing the most associated TCRs and HLA-C alleles showing the fewest. Strong co-occurrence of HLA alleles, especially DR and DQ, made assigning TCR associations to individual alleles difficult. Three of the identified cytomegalovirus-associated TCR beta chains were confirmed in vitro to be specific for cytomegalovirus antigens. In an earlier analysis of several hundred of the donors, most TCR beta V segments were observed in productive rearrangements about 90% or about 30% of the time, broadly matching IMGT annotations. CMV serostatus was the only immune exposure information available for the cohort. According to a later analysis, parvovirus B19, influenza, CMV and Epstein-Barr virus appeared linked to several top co-occurrence clusters. A later analysis found that HLA-associated TCR beta chains were more clonally expanded and had lower generation probabilities than equally common non-associated chains. In the study, 150 to 200 TCR beta chains were listed as associated with cytomegalovirus. A later genetic analysis reported fewer N-insertions in productive TCRs among donors in an Asian-associated ancestry cluster than the approximately 670-donor mean. The cohort was sequenced for TCR beta chains only, and without alpha or paired-chain data the features that could be detected were limited. In both the original and validation cohorts, the classifier was reported to diagnose cytomegalovirus status with high specificity and sensitivity. Because counts were too low, about 17 rarely observed V segments, including chromosome 9 orphons, were excluded from the earlier analysis of 587 of the donors. The authors suggested that the approach could potentially be generalized to other disease states and immunological phenotypes. Specific HLA alleles were associated with over 15,000 TCR beta sequences at a false discovery rate of 0.05 in a later analysis. Linkage disequilibrium might explain the correlated functional status among segregating V segments, but an unknown experimental factor could not be excluded. While some public TCRs were present in many individuals, most TCR sequences turned up only very rarely across donors. According to a later analysis, most CMV-associated TCR beta chains appeared to be HLA-restricted, and the HLA associations seemed to be driven largely by CMV exposure. In a later genetic analysis, a missense DCLRE1C variant was associated with V-gene and J-gene trimming of TCR beta chains, and the association was replicated in an independent cohort. Roughly uniform sequencing depth across donors was assumed in presence/absence analyses, although this assumption may not hold. A cluster of highly shared sequence variants was judged likely to be a technical artifact of the sequencing pipeline.

Trimming takes 3 bases off V and 4 bases off J; junction bases not matched to a gene: 1. The CDR3 starts with the cysteine, ends with the phenylalanine, and has 15 residues. Only the CDR3 DNA stays, 45 bases, in frame from base 1. Reading the germline V gene gives CDR1 SGHTA and CDR2 FQGNSA. The cohort comprised 670 or so healthy bone marrow donors. Cohort members were all nominally healthy when sampled, although unrecorded immune exposures were likely present. The donor was CMV seronegative and was included in the group of 352 seronegative cohort members. Every donor gave a peripheral blood sample, and the peripheral blood mononuclear cells from that sample were used for TCR beta sequencing. The Qiagen DNeasy Blood Extraction Kit was used to extract genomic DNA from the blood cell samples. Comment on this clone: Its antigen remains unidentified. No clone much larger than this one lies a single base away; base qualities are absent.

Library preparation employed the immunoSEQ multiplex PCR assay. A mixture of 60 forward primers for TCR Vbeta segments and 13 reverse primers for TCR Jbeta segments was used in the multiplex PCR. A multiplex PCR assay on genomic DNA amplified the CDR3 region of rearranged TCR beta genes. The amplified TCR beta libraries were sequenced on the Illumina HiSeq System as 87-base-pair reads. As for the authors' bioinformatics: In a later analysis, 80 million or so unique TCR beta chains were counted across the 500 to 700 repertoires, and around 10 million of these chains were shared by at least two donors. Raw reads were error-corrected and collapsed into unique sequences with a nearest-neighbor algorithm that merged closely related sequences to remove PCR and sequencing errors. To assign V, D and J gene segments, CDR3 sequences were aligned to IMGT reference sequences. For a sequence to be retained, a match of at least six nucleotides to both a V gene segment and a J gene segment was required. Rearrangements were classified as productive when the CDR3 lacked stop codons and remained in frame with V and J, and all other rearrangements were classified as non-productive. CDR3 was defined by IMGT convention, running from the second conserved V-encoded cysteine to the conserved J-encoded phenylalanine. The earlier analysis of some 550 of the donors excluded any sequence lacking an unambiguous match to a single V gene segment. In an earlier analysis of some 590 of the donors, a V segment was called functional when productive rearrangements were above 56.7%, and segregating when the standard deviation between donors exceeded 5%. A statistical classification framework was developed to diagnose cytomegalovirus status using the catalog of TCR beta chain sequences. A later analysis assigned V and J genes by comparing TCR nucleotide sequences with IMGT/GENE-DB human TR gene sequences. The TCRdist pipeline was used in a later analysis to assign CDR3 sequences and most-parsimonious VDJ recombination scenarios. A later analysis defined each TCR beta chain by its CDR3 amino acid sequence plus V-gene family, and excluded reads lacking a unique V-gene family. To address suspected cross-contamination and a sequencing artifact, a later analysis removed 550 to 750 highly shared, low-generation-probability nucleotide sequences. A later analysis calculated a clonal expansion index for each public chain from normalized within-repertoire ranks of inferred template counts. In a later analysis, generation probabilities were computed with a VDJ recombination model fitted to out-of-frame rearrangements, and the resulting probabilities were checked against IGoR. In a later analysis, TCR-TCR, TCR-HLA and TCR-CMV co-occurrence was scored with hypergeometric tests, and a repertoire-size bias correction was applied to TCR pairs. A later analysis estimated false discovery rates by permuting HLA or CMV assignments 20 times. A later analysis grouped co-occurring TCRs with DBSCAN, adding TCRdist sequence similarity when clustering within HLA-allele-positive subsets. Co-occurrence clustering excluded repertoires with fewer than 30,000 or more than 120,000 public chains, plus five with anomalous nucleotide sharing. The table was pulled from immuneACCESS by TCRdb, which kept in-frame rearrangements only. Such tables lose some clones; where checked, under half of the loss comes from unresolved V genes, and the rest has no known cause. V, J and clone size were drawn from that table, and D and trimming were deduced from the DNA. The sample includes over 150,000 clones, with approximately 80% observed a single time. The ten top clones hold 0.65% of the sample.

In this chain, TRBV7-2 is recombined with TRBJ2-1; 12 middle bases align to TRBD2. The receptor was derived from a boy aged 5-17 years in good health and CMV-seronegative. The sample comprised PBMCs. The CDR3 region: CASSFGLAGYNEQFF. The nucleotides read TGTGCCAGCAGCTTCGGACTAGCGGGGTACAATGAGCAGTTCTTC.